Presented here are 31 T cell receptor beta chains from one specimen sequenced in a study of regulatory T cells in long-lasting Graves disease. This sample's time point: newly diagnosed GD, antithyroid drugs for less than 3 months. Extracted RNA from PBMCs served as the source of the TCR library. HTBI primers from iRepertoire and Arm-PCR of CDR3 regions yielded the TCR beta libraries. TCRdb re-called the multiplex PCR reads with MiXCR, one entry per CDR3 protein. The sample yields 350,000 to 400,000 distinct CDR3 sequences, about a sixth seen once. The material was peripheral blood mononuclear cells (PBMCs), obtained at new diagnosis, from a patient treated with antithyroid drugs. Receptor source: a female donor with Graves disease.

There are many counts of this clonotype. This CDR3 reads CASSRGGDGVEAFF. DNA of the CDR3: TGTGCCAGCAGCCGCGGCGGGGACGGTGTTGAAGCTTTCTTT. The chain recombines TRBV7-9 with TRBJ1-1; D is possibly TRBD1 (5 bases). Between the trimmed V and J ends, which lost 5 bases and 7 bases, there was a span of 17 bases. The CDR3 spans 14 residues. The germline gives CDR1 SEHNR, CDR2 FQNEAQ (reference sequence).

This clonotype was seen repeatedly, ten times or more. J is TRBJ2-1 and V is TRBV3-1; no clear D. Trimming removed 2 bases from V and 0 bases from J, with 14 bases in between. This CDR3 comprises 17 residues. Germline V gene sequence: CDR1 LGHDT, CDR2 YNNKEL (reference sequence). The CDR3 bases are TGTGCCAGCAGCCAAAATGAATTCCTGCTCTCCTACAATGAGCAGTTCTTC. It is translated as CASSQNEFLLSYNEQFF.

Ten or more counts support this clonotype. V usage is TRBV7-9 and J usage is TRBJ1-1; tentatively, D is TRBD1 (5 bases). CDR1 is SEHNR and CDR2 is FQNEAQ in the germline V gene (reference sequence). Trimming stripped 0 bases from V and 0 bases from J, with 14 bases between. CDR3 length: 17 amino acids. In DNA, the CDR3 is TGTGCCAGCAGCTTAGCCCGGGACGTATCTATGAACACTGAAGCTTTCTTT. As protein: CASSLARDVSMNTEAFF.

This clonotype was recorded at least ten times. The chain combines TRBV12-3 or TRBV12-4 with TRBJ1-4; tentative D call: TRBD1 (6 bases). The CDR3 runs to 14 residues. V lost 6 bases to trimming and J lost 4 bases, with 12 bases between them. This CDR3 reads CASRARTDNEKLFF. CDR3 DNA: TGTGCCAGCAGAGCAAGGACAGATAATGAAAAACTGTTTTTT.

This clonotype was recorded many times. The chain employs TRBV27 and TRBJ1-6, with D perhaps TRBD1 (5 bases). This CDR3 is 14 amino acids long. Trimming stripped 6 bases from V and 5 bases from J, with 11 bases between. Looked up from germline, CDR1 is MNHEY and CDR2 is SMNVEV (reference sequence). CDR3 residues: CASSLGAHNSPLHF. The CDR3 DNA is TGTGCCAGCAGCCTAGGGGCACATAATTCACCCCTCCACTTT.

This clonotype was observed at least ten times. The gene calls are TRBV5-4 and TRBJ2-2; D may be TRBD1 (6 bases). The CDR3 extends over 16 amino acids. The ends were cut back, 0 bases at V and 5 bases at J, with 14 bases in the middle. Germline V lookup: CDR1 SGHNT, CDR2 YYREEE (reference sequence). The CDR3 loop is CASSLVPGDATGELFF. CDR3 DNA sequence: TGTGCCAGCAGCTTGGTTCCAGGGGATGCGACCGGGGAGCTGTTTTTT.

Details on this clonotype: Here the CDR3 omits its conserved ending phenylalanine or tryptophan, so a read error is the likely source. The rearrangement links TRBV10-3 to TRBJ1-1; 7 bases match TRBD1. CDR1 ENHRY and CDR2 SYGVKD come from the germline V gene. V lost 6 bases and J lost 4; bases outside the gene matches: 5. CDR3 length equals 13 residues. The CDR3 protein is CAIRGQMSTEAFL. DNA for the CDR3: TGTGCCATCAGGGGACAGATGAGCACTGAAGCTTTCCTT.

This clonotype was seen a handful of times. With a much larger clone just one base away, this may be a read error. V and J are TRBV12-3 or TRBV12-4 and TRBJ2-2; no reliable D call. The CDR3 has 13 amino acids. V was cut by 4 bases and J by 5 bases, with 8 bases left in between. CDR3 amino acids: CASSSGSTGELFF. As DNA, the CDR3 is TGTGCCAGCAGTTCCGGTAGTACCGGGGAGCTGTTTTTT.

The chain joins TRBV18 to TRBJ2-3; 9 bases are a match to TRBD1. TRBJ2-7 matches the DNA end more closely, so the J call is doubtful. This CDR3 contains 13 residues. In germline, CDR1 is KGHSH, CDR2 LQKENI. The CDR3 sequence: CASSPGQGSEQYF. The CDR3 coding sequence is TGTGCCAGCTCACCGGGACAGGGATCCGAGCAGTACTTC.

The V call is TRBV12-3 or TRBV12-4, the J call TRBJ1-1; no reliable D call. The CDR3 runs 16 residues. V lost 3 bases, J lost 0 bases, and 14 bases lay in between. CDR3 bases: TGTGCCAGCAGTTTTAGGTCAGAACCCTTGAACACTGAAGCTTTCTTT. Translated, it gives CASSFRSEPLNTEAFF.

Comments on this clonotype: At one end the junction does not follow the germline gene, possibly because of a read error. CDR3 region: CVSSSTGSRVDTQYF. The CDR3, as DNA: TGTGTCAGCAGTAGTACAGGGAGTCGGGTGGATACGCAGTATTTT. This sequence joins TRBV7-2 and TRBJ2-3; the D gene is possibly TRBD1 (6 bases). Germline V CDR1 and CDR2: SGHTA, FQGNSA. The CDR3 length is 15 residues.

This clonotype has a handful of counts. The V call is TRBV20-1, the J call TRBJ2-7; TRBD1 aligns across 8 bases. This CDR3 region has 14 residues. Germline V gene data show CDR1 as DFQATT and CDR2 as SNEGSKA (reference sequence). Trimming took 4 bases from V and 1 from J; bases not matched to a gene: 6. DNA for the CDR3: TGCAGTGCTAATGGGGACAGGAATTCCTACGAGCAGTACTTC. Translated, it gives CSANGDRNSYEQYF.

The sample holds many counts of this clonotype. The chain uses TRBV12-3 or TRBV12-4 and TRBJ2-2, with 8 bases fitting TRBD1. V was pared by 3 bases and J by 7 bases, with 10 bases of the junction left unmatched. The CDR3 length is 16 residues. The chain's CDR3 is CASSLRAGGSHGELFF. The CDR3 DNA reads TGTGCCAGCAGTTTGAGGGCAGGGGGCTCTCACGGGGAGCTGTTTTTT.

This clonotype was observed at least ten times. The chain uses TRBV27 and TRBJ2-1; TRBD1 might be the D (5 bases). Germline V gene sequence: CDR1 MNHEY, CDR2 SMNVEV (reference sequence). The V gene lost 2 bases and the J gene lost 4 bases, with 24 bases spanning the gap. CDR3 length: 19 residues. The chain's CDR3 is CASSLKPPDTERPYNEQFF. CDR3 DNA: TGTGCCAGCAGTTTAAAACCGCCGGACACCGAGAGACCTTACAATGAGCAGTTCTTC.

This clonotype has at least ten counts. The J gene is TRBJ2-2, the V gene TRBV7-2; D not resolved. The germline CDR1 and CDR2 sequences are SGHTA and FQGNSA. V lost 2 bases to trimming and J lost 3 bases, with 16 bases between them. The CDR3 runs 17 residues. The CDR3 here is CASSLRVLVSHTGELFF. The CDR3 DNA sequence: TGTGCCAGCAGCTTACGGGTCCTTGTCAGCCACACCGGGGAGCTGTTTTTT.

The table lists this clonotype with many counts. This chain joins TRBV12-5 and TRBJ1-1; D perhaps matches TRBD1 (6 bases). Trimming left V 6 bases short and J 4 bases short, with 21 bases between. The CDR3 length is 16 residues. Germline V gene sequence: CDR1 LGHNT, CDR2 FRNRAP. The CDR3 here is CASGPPGAPQTTEAFF. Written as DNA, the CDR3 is TGTGCTAGTGGCCCACCAGGGGCGCCCCAGACCACTGAAGCTTTCTTT. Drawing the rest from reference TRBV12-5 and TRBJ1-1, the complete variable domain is DARVTQTPRHKVTEMGQEVTMRCQPILGHNTVFWYRQTMMQGLELLAYFRNRAPLDDSGMPKDRFSAEMPDATLATLKIQPSEPRDSAVYFCASGPPGAPQTTEAFFGQGTRLTVV.

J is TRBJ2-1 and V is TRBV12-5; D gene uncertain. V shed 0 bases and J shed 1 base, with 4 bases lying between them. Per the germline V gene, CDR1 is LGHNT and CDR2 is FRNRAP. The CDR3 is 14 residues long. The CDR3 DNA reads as TGTGCTAGTGGTTTGGTGATTTCCTACAATGAGCAGTTCTTC. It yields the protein CASGLVISYNEQFF.

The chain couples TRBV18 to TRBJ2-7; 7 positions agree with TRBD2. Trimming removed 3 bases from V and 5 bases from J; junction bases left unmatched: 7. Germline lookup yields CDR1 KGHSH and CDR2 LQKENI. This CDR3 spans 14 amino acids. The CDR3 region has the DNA TGTGCCAGCTCACCGGGGCGGGAGTCAGACGAGCAGTACTTC. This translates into CASSPGRESDEQYF.

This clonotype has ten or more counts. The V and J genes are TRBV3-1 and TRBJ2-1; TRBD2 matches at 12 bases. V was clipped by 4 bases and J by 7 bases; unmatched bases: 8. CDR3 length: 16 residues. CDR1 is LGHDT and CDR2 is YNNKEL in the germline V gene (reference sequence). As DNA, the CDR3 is TGTGCCAGCAGCCCCTCCGGACTAGCGGGGTTAAATGAGCAGTTCTTC. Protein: CASSPSGLAGLNEQFF.

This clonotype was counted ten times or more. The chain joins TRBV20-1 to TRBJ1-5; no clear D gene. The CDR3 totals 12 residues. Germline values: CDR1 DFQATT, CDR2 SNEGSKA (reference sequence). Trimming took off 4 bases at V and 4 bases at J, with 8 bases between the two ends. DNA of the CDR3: TGCAGTGCTACCCCCGAGAATCAGCCCCAGCATTTT. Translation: CSATPENQPQHF.

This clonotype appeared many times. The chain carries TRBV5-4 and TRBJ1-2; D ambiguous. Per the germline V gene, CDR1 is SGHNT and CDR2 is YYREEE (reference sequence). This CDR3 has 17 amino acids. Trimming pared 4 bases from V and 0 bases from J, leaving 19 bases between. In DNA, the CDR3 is TGTGCCAGCAGCCTGGGGAGGCCTCTTAGAGCTAACTATGGCTACACCTTC. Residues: CASSLGRPLRANYGYTF.

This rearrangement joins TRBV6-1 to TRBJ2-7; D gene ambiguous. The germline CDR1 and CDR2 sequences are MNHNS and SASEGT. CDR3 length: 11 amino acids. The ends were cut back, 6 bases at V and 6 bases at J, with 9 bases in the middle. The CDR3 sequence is CASSPKREQYF. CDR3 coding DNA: TGTGCCAGCAGCCCGAAGCGCGAGCAGTACTTC.

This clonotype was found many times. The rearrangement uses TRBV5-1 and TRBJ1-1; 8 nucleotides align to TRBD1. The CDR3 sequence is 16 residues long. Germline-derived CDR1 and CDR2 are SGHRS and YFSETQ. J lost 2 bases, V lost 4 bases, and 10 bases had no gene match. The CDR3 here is CASSPFGDRQNTEAFF. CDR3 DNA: TGCGCCAGCAGCCCCTTCGGGGACAGGCAAAACACTGAAGCTTTCTTT.

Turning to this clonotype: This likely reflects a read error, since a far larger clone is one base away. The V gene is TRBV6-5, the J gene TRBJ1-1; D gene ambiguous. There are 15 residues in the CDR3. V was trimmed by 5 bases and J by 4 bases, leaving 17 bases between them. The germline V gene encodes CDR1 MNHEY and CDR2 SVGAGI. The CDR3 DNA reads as TGTGCCAGCAGTCTATTCCTGGGGAGTGGCACTGAAGCTTTCTTT. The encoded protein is CASSLFLGSGTEAFF.

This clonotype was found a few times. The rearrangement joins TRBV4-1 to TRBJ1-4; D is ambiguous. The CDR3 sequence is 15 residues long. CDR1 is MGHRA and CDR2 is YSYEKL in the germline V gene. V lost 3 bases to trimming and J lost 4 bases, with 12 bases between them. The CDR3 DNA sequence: TGCGCCAGCAGCCACCCGGCGGGTATTAATGAAAAACTGTTTTTT. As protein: CASSHPAGINEKLFF.

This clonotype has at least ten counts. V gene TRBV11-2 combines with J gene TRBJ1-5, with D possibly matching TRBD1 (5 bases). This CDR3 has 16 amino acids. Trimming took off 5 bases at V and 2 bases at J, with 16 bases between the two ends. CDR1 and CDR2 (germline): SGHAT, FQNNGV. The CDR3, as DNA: TGTGCCAGCAGCGCTACCTCAGGGATAGGCAATCAGCCCCAGCATTTT. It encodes CASSATSGIGNQPQHF.

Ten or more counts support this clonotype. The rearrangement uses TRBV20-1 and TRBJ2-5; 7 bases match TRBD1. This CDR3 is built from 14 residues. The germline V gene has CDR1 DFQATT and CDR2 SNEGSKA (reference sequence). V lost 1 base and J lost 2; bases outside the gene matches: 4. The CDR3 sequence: CSARVNRGQETQYF. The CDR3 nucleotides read TGCAGTGCTAGAGTTAACAGGGGTCAAGAGACCCAGTACTTC.

The chain's CDR3 is CASKPGTPTTEAFF. The CDR3 coding sequence is TGTGCCAGTAAACCGGGGACCCCGACCACTGAAGCTTTCTTT. The chain links TRBV27 to TRBJ1-1, with a weak D call TRBD1 (5 bases). Trimming left V 9 bases short and J 4 bases short, with 18 bases between. The CDR3 contains 14 residues. CDR1 MNHEY and CDR2 SMNVEV come from the germline V gene (reference sequence).

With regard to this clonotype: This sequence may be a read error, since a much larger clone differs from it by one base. DNA for the CDR3: TGTGCCAGCAGTTTGAGGGAGAACGGCTACACCTTC. It encodes CASSLRENGYTF. This sequence joins TRBV12-3 or TRBV12-4 and TRBJ1-2; no firm D call. The CDR3 length is 12 residues. The V end was cut by 3 bases, the J end by 8 bases, with 10 bases between.

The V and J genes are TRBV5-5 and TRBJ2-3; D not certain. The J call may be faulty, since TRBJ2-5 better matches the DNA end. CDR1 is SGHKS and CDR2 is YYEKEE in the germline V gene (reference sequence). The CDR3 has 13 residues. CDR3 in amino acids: CASSGLGLETQYF. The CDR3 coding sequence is TGTGCCAGCAGTGGGCTCGGGTTAGAGACCCAGTACTTC.

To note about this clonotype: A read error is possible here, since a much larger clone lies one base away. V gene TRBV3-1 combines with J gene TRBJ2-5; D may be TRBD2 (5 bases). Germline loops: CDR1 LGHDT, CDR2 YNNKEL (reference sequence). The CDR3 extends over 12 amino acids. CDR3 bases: TGTGCCAGCAGCCATTTAAGGGAGACCCTGTACTTC. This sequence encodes CASSHLRETLYF.